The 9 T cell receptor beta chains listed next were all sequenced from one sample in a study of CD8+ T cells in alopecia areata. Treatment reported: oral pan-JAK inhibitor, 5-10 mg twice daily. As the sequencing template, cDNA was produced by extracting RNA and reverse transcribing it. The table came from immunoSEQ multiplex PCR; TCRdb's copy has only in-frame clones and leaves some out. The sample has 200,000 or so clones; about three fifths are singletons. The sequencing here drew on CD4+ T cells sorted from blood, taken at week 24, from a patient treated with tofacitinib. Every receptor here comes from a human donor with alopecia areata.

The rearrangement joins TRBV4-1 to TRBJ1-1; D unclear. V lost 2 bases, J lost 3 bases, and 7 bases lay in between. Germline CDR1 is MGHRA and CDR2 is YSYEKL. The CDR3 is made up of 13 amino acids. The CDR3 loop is CASSQTYYTEAFF. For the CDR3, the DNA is TGCGCCAGCAGCCAAACATACTACACTGAAGCTTTCTTT.

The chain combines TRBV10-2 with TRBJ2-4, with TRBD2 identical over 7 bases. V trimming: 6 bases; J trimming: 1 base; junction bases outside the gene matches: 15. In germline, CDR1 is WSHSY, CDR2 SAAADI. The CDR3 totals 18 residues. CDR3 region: CASRPSGAPLAAKNIQYF. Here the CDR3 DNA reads TGCGCCAGCAGACCTAGCGGAGCCCCGTTAGCGGCCAAAAACATTCAGTACTTC.

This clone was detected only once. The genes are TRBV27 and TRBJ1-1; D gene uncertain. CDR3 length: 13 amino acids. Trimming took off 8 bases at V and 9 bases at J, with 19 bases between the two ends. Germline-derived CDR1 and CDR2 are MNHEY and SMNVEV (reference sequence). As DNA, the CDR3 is TGTGCCAGCCATCTTAGGCAAGAGTCTAAAGCTTTCTTT. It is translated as CASHLRQESKAFF.

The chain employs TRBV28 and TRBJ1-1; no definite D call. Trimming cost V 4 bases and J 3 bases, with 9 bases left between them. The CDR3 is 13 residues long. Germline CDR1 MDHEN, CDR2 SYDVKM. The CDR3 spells CASSSEGYTEAFF. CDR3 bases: TGTGCCAGCAGTTCTGAGGGTTACACTGAAGCTTTCTTT.

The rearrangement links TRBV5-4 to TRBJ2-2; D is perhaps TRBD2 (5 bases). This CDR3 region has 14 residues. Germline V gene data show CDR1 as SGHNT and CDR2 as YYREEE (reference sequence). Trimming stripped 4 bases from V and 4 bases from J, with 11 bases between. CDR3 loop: CASSQAGGTGELFF. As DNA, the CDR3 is TGTGCCAGCAGCCAGGCGGGCGGCACCGGGGAGCTGTTTTTT.

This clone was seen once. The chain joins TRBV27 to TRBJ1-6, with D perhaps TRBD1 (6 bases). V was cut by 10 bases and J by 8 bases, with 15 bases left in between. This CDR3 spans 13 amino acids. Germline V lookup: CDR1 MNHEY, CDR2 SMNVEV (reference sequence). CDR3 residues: CATRGVLYSPLHF. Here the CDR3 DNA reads TGTGCCACAAGGGGGGTGTTATATTCACCCCTCCACTTT.

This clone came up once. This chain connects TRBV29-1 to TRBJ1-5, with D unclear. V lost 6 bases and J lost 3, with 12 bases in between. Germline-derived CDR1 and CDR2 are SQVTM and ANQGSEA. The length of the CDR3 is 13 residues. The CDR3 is CSVRGRDNQPQHF. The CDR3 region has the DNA TGCAGCGTCCGCGGACGGGACAATCAGCCCCAGCATTTT.

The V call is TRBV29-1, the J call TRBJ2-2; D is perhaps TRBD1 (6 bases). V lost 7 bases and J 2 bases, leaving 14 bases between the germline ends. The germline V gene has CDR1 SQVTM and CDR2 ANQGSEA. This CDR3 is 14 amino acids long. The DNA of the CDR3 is TGCAGCGCATTAACAGGGATAAACACCGGGGAGCTGTTTTTT. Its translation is CSALTGINTGELFF.

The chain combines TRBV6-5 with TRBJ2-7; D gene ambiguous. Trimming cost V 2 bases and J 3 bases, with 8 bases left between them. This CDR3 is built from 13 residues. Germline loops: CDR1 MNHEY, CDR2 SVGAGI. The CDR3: CASSYGPFYEQYF. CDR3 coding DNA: TGTGCCAGCAGTTACGGACCATTCTACGAGCAGTACTTC.